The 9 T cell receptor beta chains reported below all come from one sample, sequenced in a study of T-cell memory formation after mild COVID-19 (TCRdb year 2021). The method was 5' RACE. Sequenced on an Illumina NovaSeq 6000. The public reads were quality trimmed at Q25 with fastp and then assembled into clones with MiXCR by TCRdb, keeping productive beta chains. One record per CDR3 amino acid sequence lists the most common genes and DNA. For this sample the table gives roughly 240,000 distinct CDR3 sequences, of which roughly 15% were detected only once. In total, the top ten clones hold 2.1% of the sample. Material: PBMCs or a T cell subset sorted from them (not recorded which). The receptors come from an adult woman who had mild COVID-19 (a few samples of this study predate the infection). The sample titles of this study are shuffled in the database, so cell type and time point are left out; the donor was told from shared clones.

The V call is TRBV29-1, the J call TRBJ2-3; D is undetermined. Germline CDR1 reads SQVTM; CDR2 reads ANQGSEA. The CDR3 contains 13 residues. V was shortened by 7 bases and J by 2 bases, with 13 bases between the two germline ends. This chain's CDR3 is CSAGPWSTDTQYF. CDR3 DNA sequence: TGCAGCGCGGGCCCCTGGTCCACAGATACGCAGTATTTT.

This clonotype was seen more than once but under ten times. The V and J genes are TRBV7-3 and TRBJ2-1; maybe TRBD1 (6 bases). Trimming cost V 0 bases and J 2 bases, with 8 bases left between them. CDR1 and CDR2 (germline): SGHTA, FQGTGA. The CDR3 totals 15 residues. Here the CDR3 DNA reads TGTGCCAGCAGCTTAACGGGACAAACCTACAATGAGCAGTTCTTC. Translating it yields CASSLTGQTYNEQFF.

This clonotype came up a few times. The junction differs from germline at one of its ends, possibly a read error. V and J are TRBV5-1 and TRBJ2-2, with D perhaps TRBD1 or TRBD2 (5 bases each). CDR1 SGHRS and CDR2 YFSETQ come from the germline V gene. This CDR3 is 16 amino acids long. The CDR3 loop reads CASSFPGTGNSGELFF. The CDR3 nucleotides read TGCGCCAGCAGCTTTCCAGGGACGGGGAACTCCGGGGAGCTGTTTTTT.

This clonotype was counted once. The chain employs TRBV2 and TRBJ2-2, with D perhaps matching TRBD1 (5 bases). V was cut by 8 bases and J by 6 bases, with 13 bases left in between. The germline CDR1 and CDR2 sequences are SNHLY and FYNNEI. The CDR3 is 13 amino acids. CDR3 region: CASGKDSPGELFF. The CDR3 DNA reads TGTGCCAGCGGGAAAGACAGCCCCGGGGAGCTGTTTTTT.

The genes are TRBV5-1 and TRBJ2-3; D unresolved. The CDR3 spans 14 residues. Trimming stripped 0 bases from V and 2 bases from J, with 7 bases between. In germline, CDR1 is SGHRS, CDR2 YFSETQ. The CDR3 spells CASSLGDNTDTQYF. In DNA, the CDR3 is TGCGCCAGCAGCTTGGGGGATAACACAGATACGCAGTATTTT.

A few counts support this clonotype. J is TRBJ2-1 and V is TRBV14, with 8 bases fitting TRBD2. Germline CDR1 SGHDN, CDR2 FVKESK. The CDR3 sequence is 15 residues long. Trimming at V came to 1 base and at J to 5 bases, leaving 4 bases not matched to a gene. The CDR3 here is CASSQASGGDNEQFF. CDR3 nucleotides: TGTGCCAGCAGCCAAGCAAGCGGGGGAGACAATGAGCAGTTCTTC.

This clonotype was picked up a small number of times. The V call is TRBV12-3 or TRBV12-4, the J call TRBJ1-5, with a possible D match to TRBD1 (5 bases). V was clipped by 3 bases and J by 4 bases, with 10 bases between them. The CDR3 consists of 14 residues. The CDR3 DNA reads TGTGCCAGCAGTTTTGGGGGGAGGAATCAGCCCCAGCATTTT. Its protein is CASSFGGRNQPQHF.

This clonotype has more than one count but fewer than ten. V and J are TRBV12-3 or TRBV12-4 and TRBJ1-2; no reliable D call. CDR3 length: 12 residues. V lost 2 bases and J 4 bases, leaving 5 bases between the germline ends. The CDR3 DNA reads TGTGCCAGCAGTTTATGGGGCTATGGCTACACCTTC. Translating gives CASSLWGYGYTF.

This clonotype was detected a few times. Here the CDR3 reads CASSTGLAGGPSDTQYF. The CDR3, as DNA: TGTGCCAGCAGCACCGGACTAGCGGGAGGGCCGTCAGATACGCAGTATTTT. The chain carries TRBV7-2 and TRBJ2-3; 15 nucleotides line up with TRBD2. Germline assignment: CDR1 SGHTA and CDR2 FQGNSA. V dropped 5 bases and J dropped 4; count of bases not matched to a gene: 7. This CDR3 comprises 17 residues.